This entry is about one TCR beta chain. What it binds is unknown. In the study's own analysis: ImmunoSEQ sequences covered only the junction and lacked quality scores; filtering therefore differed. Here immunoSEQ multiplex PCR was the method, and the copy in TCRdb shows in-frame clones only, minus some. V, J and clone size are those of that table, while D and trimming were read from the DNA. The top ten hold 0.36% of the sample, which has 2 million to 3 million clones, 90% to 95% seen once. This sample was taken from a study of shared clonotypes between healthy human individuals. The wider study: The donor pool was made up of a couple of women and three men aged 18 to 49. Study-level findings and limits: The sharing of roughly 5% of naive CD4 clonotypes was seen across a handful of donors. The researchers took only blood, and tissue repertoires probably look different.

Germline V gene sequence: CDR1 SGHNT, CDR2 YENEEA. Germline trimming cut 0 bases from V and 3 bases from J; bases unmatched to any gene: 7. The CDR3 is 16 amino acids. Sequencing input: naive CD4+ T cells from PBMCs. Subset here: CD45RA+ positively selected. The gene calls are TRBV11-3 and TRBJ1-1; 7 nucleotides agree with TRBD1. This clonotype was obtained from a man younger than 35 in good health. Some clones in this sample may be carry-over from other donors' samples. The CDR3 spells CASSLDLVRGYTEAFF. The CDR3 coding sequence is TGTGCCAGCAGCTTAGACTTAGTCAGGGGGTACACTGAAGCTTTCTTT.